This T cell receptor (beta chain) is drawn from a study of cytomegalovirus exposure and HLA in healthy donors. General study results and limits: Based on reports, TCR beta sequences accurately predicted HLA-A and HLA-B alleles for most subjects. Researchers reported that three CMV-associated chains were confirmed in vitro as CMV antigen-specific.

On this clone itself: Its antigen remains unknown.

A multiplex PCR was run with 60 Vbeta primers and 13 Jbeta primers. The repertoire was sequenced with immunoSEQ multiplex PCR; TCRdb's copy has only in-frame clones and lacks some. The table includes 300,000 or so clones, approximately 84% detected once. The TCR was taken from a woman aged 40 to 50 in good health and CMV-seropositive. The sample comprised PBMCs.

The CDR3 spells CASSRMRGYEQYF. The DNA of the CDR3 is TGTGCCAGCAGCCGGATGAGGGGGTACGAGCAGTACTTC. This rearrangement joins TRBV14 to TRBJ2-7, with D perhaps matching TRBD1 (6 bases). CDR1 is SGHDN, CDR2 FVKESK, per germline. This CDR3 is built from 13 residues. Trimming cost V 4 bases and J 4 bases, with 11 bases left between them.